The T cell receptor beta chain under discussion was sequenced for a study of shared clonotypes between healthy human individuals. Study-wide context: Used for every donor were three CD4 naive, three CD4 memory, two CD8 naive and one CD8 memory plate.

Method: immunoSEQ multiplex PCR; TCRdb's copy keeps in-frame clones and lacks some. The table lists about 1.5 million clones, over 95% of them singletons. This clone was detected once. Germline lookup yields CDR1 SGHVS and CDR2 FQNEAQ. V was trimmed by 8 bases and J by 5 bases, leaving 28 bases between them. CDR3 length: 18 amino acids. The chain uses TRBV7-8 and TRBJ2-1; no definite D call. The receptor's source is a man aged 25 to 40 in good health. The sample taken for sequencing was naive CD4+ T cells sorted from blood. The subset: CD45RA+ positively selected. CDR3 protein: CASGFSLPSTRANNEQFF. CDR3 nucleotides: TGTGCCAGCGGGTTCAGCTTGCCCTCAACACGGGCCAACAATGAGCAGTTCTTC.